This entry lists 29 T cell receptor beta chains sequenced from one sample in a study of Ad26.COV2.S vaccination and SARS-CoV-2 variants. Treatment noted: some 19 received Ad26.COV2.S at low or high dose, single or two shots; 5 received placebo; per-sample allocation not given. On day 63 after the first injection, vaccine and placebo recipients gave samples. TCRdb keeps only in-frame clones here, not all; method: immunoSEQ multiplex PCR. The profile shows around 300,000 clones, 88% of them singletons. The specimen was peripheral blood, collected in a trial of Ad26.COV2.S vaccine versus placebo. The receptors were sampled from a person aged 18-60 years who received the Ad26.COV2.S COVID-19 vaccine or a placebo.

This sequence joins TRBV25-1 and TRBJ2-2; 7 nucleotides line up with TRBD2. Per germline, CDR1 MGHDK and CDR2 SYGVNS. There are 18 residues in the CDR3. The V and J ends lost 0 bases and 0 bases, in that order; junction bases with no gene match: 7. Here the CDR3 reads CASSEYQAGIANTGELFF. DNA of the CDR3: TGTGCCAGCAGTGAATATCAAGCGGGAATCGCGAACACCGGGGAGCTGTTTTTT.

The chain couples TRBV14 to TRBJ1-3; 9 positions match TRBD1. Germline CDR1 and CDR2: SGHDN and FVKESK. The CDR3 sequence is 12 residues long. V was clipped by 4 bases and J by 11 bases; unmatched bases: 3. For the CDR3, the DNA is TGTGCCAGCAGCCTGTGGACAGGGGCCATATATTTT. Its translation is CASSLWTGAIYF.

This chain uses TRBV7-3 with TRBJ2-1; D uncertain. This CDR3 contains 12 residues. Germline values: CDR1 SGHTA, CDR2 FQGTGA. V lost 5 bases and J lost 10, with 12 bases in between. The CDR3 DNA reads TGTGCCAGCAGCCTCTCTAGAAACGAGCAGTTCTTC. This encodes CASSLSRNEQFF.

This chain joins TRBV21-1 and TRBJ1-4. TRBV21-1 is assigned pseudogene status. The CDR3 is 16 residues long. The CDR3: CASIFIGPVHNEKLFF. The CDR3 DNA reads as TGTGCCAGCATCTTTATAGGGCCTGTCCATAATGAAAAACTGTTTTTT.

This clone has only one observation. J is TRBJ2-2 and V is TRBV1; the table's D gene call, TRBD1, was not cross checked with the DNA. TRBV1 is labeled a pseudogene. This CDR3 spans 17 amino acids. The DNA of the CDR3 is TGCACCAGCAGCCCAAGACGCAGGCTTTCGAACACCGGGGAGCTGTTTTTT. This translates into CTSSPRRRLSNTGELFF.

Here the CDR3 reads CASNGGTHYNSPLHF. The CDR3 bases are TGTGCCAGTAATGGCGGGACTCACTATAATTCACCCCTCCACTTT. The chain has TRBV19 and TRBJ1-6; weak D call: TRBD1 (5 bases). V dropped 7 bases and J dropped 3 bases, with 13 bases sitting between them. CDR3 size: 15 residues. CDR1 and CDR2 (germline): LNHDA, SQIVND (reference sequence). The complete variable domain, with remaining parts taken from reference TRBV19 and TRBJ1-6, reads DGGITQSPKYLFRKEGQNVTLSCEQNLNHDAMYWYRQDPGQGLRLIYYSQIVNDFQKGDIAEGYSVSREKKESFPLTVTSAQKNPTAFYLCASNGGTHYNSPLHFGNGTRLTVT.

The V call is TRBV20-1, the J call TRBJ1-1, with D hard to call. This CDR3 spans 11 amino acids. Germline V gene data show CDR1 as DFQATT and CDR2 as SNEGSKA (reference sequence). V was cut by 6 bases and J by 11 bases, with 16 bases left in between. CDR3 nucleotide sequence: TGCAGTGCGAGGGCCCTTATGGCGGCTTTCTTT. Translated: CSARALMAAFF.

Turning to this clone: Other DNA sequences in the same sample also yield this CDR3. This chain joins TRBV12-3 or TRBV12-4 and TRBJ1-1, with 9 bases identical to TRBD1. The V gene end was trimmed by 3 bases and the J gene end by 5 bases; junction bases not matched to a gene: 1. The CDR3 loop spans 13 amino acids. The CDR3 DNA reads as TGTGCCAGCAGTTTCGGACAGGGGACTGAAGCTTTCTTT. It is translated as CASSFGQGTEAFF.

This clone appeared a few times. The CDR3 is CASSRMGAEAFF. The CDR3 DNA follows: TGTGCCAGCAGCCGAATGGGCGCTGAAGCTTTCTTT. This sequence joins TRBV6-5 and TRBJ1-1; D ambiguous. The germline V and J ends were trimmed by 6 bases and 6 bases, with 11 bases remaining between them. The germline V gene encodes CDR1 MNHEY and CDR2 SVGAGI. This CDR3 contains 12 residues.

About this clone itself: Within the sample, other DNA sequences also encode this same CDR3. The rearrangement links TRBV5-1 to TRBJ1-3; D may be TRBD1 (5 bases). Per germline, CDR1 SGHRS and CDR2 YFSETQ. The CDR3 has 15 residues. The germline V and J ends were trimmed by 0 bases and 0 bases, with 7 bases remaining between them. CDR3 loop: CASSLGQSSGNTIYF. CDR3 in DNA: TGCGCCAGCAGCTTGGGACAGAGCTCTGGAAACACCATATATTTT.

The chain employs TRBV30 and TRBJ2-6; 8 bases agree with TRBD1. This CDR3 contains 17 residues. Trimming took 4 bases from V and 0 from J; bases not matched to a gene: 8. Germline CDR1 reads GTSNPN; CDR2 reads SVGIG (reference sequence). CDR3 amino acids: CAWNRDRTTSGANVLTF. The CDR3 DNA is TGTGCCTGGAACCGGGACAGGACGACCTCTGGGGCCAACGTCCTGACTTTC.

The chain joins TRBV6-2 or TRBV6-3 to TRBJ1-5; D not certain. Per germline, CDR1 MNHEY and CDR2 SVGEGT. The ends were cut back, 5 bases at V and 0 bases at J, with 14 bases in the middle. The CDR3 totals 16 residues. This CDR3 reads CASSGRPGNSNQPQHF. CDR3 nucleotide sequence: TGTGCCAGCAGTGGCCGACCCGGGAATAGCAATCAGCCCCAGCATTTT.

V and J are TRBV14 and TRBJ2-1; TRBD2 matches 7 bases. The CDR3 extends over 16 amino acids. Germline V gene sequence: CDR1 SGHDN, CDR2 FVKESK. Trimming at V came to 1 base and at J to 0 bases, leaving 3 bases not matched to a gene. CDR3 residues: CASSQVGGGSYNEQFF. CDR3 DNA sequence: TGTGCCAGCAGCCAAGTTGGGGGGGGCTCCTACAATGAGCAGTTCTTC.

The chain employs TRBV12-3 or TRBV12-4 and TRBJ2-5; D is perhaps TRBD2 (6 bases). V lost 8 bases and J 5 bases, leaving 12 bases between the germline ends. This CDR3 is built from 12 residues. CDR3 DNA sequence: TGTGCCAGCTCGAGGGACTTGGAGACCCAGTACTTC. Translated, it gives CASSRDLETQYF.

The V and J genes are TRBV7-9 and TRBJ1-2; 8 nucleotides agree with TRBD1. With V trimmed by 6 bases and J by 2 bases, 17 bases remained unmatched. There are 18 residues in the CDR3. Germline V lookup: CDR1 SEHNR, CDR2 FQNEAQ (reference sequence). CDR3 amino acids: CASRPNLNATGVNYGYTF. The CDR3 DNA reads TGTGCCAGCAGGCCAAACCTGAATGCGACAGGGGTGAACTATGGCTACACCTTC.

CDR3 bases: TGTGCCAGCAGTGAAAGGGACCGGGTTTCACCCCTCCACTTT. Protein: CASSERDRVSPLHF. The chain links TRBV6-1 to TRBJ1-6, with D possibly TRBD1 on 5 matching bases. The CDR3 has 14 residues. CDR1 MNHNS and CDR2 SASEGT come from the germline V gene. Between the trimmed V and J ends, which lost 2 bases and 9 bases, there was a span of 11 bases.

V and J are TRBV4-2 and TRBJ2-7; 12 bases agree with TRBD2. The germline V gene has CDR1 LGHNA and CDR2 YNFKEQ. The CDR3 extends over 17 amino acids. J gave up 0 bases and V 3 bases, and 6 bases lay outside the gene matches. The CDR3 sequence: CASSHDKTSGSSYEQYF. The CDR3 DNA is TGTGCCAGCAGCCATGATAAGACTAGCGGGAGCTCCTACGAGCAGTACTTC.

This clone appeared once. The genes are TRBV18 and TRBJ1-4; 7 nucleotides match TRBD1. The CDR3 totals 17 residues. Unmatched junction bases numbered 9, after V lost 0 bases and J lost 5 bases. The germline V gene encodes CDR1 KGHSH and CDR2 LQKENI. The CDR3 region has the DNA TGTGCCAGCTCACCACCGCCTCCGGGACAGTCAAATGAAAAACTGTTTTTT. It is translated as CASSPPPPGQSNEKLFF. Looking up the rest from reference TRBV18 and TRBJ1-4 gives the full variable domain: NAGVMQNPRHLVRRRGQEARLRCSPMKGHSHVYWYRQLPEEGLKFMVYLQKENIIDESGMPKERFSAEFPKEGPSILRIQQVVRGDSAAYFCASSPPPPGQSNEKLFFGSGTQLSVL.

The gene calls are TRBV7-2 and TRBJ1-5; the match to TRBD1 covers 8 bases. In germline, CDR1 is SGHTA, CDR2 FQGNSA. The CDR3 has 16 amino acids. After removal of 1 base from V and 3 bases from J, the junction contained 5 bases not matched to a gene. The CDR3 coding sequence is TGTGCCAGCAGCTTAGGCCAGGGGGCACTCAATCAGCCCCAGCATTTT. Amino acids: CASSLGQGALNQPQHF.

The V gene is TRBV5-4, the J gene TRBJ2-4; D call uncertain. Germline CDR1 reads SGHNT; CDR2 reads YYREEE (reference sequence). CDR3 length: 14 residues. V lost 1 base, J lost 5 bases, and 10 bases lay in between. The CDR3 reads CASSLKGIENIQYF. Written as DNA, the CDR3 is TGTGCCAGCAGCTTGAAGGGAATAGAAAACATTCAGTACTTC.

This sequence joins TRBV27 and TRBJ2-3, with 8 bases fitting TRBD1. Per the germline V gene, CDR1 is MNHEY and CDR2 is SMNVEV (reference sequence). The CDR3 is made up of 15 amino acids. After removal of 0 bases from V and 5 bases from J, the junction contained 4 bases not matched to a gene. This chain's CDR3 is CASSLSVRGLDTQYF. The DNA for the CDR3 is TGTGCCAGCAGTTTATCTGTCAGGGGGCTAGATACGCAGTATTTT.

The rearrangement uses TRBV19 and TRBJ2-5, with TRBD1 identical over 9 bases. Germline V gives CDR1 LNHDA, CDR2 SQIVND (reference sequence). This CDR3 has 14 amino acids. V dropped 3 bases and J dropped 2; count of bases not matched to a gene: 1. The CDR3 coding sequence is TGTGCCAGTAGTATGGGGACAGGGCAAGAGACCCAGTACTTC. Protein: CASSMGTGQETQYF.

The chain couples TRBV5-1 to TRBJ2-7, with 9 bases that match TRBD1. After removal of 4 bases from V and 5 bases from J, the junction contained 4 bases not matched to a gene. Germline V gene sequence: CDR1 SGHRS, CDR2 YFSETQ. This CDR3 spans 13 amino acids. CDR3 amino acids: CASSRDRVDEQYF. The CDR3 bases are TGCGCCAGCAGCCGGGACAGGGTGGACGAGCAGTACTTC.

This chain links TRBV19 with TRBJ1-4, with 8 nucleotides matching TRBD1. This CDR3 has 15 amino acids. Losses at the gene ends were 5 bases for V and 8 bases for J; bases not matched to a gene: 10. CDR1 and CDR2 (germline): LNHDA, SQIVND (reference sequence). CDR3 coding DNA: TGTGCCAGTAGTGGAGCAGGGGGCGGCTGGGAAAAACTGTTTTTT. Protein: CASSGAGGGWEKLFF.

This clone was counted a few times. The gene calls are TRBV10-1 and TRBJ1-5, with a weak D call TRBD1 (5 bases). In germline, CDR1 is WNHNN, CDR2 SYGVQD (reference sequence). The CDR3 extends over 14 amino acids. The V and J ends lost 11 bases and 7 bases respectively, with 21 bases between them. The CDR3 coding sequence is TGCGCCGGTCTTCTGCACGGGGCAGGACAGCCCCAGCATTTT. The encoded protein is CAGLLHGAGQPQHF.

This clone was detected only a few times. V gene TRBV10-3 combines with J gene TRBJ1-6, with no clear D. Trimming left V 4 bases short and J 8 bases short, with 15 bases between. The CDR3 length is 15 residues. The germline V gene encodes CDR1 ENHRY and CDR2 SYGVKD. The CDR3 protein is CAISVGPSRHSPLHF. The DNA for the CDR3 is TGTGCCATCAGTGTCGGACCCAGCAGGCATTCACCCCTCCACTTT.

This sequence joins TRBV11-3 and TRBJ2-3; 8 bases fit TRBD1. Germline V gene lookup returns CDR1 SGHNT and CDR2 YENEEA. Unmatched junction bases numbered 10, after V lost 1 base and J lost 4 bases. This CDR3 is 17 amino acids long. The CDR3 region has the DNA TGTGCCAGCAGCTTAGCAATGAAGACGGACAGGGCAGATACGCAGTATTTT. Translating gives CASSLAMKTDRADTQYF.

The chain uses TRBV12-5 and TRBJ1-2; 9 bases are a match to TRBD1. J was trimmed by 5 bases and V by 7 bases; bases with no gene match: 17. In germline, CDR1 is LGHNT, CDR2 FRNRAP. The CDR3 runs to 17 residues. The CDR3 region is CASALVIPDRGGYGYTF. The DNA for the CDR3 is TGTGCTAGTGCCCTCGTAATCCCGGACAGGGGAGGATATGGCTACACCTTC.

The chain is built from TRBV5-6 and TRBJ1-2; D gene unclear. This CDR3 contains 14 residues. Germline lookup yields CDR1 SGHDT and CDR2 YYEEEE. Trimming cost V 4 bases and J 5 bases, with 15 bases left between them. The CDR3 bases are TGTGCCAGCAGCCAAAACTGGGGAAGGTATGGCTACACCTTC. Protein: CASSQNWGRYGYTF.